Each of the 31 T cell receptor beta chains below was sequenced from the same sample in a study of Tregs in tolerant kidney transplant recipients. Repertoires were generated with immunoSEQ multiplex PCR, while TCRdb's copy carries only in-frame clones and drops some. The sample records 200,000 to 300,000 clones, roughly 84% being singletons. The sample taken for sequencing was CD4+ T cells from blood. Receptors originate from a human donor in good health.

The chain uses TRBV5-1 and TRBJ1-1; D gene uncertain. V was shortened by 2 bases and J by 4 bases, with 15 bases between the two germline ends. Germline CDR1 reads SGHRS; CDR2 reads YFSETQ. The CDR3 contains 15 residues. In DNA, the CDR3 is TGCGCCAGCAGCTTTATAAATGGGAGGTCCACTGAAGCTTTCTTT. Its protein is CASSFINGRSTEAFF.

CDR3 sequence: CASSSRQGNYHSPLHF. The CDR3 coding sequence is TGCGCCAGCAGCTCCCGACAGGGGAATTATCATTCACCCCTCCACTTT. The gene calls are TRBV5-1 and TRBJ1-6; 8 bases align to TRBD1. The CDR3 is 16 amino acids. With 3 bases clipped from V and 8 bases from J, the junction kept 10 bases outside the gene matches. Per the germline V gene, CDR1 is SGHRS and CDR2 is YFSETQ.

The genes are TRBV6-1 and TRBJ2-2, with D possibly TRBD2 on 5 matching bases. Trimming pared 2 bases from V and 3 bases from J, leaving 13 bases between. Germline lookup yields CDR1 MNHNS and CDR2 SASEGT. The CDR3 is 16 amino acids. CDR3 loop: CASSENPGIYTGELFF. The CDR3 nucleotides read TGTGCCAGCAGTGAAAATCCCGGGATTTACACCGGGGAGCTGTTTTTT.

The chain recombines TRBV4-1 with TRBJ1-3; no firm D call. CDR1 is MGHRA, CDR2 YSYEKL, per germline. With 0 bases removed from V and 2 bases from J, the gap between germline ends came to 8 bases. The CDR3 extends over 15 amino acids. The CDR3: CASSQEERTGNTIYF. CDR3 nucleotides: TGCGCCAGCAGCCAAGAGGAGCGGACTGGAAACACCATATATTTT.

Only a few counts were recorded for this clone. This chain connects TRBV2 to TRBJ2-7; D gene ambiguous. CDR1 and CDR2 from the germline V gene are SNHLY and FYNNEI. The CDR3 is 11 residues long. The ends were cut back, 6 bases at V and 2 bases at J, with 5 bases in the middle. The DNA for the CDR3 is TGTGCCAGCAGAGGCCCCTACGAGCAGTACTTC. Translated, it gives CASRGPYEQYF. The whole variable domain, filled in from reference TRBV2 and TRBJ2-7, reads EPEVTQTPSHQVTQMGQEVILRCVPISNHLYFYWYRQILGQKVEFLVSFYNNEISEKSEIFDDQFSVERPDGSNFTLKIRSTKLEDSAMYFCASRGPYEQYFGPGTRLTVT.

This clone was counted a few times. CDR3 residues: CASTLGGQGGSPLHF. The CDR3 bases are TGTGCCAGCACCCTTGGGGGGCAGGGAGGTTCACCCCTCCACTTT. J is TRBJ1-6 and V is TRBV6-5, with D perhaps TRBD1 (6 bases). Trimming took off 7 bases at V and 9 bases at J, with 19 bases between the two ends. The germline V gene has CDR1 MNHEY and CDR2 SVGAGI. The CDR3 covers 15 residues.

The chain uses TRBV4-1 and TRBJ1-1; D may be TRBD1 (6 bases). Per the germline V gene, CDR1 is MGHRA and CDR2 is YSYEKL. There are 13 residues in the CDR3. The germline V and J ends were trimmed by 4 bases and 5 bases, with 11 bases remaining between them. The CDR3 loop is CASSPRGWTEAFF. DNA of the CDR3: TGCGCCAGCAGCCCTAGGGGGTGGACTGAAGCTTTCTTT.

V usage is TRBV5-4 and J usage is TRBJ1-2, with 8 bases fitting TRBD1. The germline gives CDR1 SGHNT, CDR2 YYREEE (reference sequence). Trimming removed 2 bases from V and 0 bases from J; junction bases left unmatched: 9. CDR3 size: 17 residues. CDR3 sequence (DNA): TGTGCCAGCAGCTTTAGGCAGGGGGCAGAGACTAACTATGGCTACACCTTC. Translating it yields CASSFRQGAETNYGYTF.

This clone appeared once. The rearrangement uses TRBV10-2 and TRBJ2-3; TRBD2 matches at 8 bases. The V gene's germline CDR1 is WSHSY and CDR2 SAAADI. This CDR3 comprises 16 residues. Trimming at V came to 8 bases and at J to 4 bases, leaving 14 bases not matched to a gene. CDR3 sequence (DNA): TGCGCCAGCCACCGGGAGGGCCCGATCGTTGCAGATACGCAGTATTTT. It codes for CASHREGPIVADTQYF.

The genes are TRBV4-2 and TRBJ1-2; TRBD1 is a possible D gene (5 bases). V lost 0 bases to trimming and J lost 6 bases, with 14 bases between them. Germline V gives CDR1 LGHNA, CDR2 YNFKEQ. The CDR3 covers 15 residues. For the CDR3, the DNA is TGTGCCAGCAGCCAAGATCTCCAGGGAGTAAATGGCTACACCTTC. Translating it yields CASSQDLQGVNGYTF.

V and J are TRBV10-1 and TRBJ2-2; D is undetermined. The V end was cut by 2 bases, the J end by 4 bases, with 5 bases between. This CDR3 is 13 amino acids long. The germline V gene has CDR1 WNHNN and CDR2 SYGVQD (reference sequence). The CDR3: CASSEGRTGELFF. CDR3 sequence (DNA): TGCGCCAGCAGTGAGGGGCGCACCGGGGAGCTGTTTTTT.

CDR3 sequence: CASSLQGGTEAFF. The CDR3 bases are TGTGCCAGCAGCCTGCAGGGAGGCACTGAAGCTTTCTTT. The V and J genes are TRBV7-9 and TRBJ1-1; D might be TRBD1 (5 bases). Per the germline V gene, CDR1 is SEHNR and CDR2 is FQNEAQ (reference sequence). This CDR3 is built from 13 residues. V was pared by 5 bases and J by 4 bases, with 11 bases between. Supplemented by reference TRBV7-9 and TRBJ1-1, the full variable domain reads DTGVSQNPRHKITKRGQNVTFRCDPISEHNRLYWYRQTLGQGPEFLTYFQNEAQLEKSRLLSDRFSAERPKGSFSTLEIQRTEQGDSAMYLCASSLQGGTEAFFGQGTRLTVV.

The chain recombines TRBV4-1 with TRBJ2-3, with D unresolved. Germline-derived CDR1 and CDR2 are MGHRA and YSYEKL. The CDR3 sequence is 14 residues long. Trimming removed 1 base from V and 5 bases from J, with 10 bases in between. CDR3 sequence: CASSQGHSGDTQYF. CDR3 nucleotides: TGCGCCAGCAGCCAAGGGCACTCCGGAGATACGCAGTATTTT.

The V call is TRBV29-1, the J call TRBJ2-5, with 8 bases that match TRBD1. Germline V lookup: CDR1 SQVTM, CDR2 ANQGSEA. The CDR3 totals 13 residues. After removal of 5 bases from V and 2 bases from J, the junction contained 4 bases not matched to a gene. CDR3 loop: CSVSRTGQETQYF. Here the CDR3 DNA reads TGCAGCGTTTCGCGGACAGGGCAAGAGACCCAGTACTTC.

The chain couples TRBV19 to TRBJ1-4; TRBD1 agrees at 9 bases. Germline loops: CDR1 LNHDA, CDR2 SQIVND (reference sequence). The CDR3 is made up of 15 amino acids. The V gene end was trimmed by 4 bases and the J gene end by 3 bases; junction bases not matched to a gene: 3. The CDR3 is CASSTRTGANEKLFF. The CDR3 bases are TGTGCCAGTAGTACCCGGACAGGGGCTAATGAAAAACTGTTTTTT.

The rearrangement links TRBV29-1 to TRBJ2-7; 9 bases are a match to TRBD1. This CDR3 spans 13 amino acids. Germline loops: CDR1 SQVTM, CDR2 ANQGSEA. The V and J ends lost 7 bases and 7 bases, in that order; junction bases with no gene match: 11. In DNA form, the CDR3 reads TGCAGCGCCGGAAGGACAGGGGCATTTGAGCAGTACTTC. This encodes CSAGRTGAFEQYF.

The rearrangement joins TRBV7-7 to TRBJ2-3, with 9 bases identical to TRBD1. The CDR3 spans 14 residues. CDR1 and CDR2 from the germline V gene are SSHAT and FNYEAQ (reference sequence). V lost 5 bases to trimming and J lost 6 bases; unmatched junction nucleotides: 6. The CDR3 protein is CASSRDRAADTQYF. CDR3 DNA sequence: TGTGCCAGCAGCAGGGACAGGGCGGCGGATACGCAGTATTTT.

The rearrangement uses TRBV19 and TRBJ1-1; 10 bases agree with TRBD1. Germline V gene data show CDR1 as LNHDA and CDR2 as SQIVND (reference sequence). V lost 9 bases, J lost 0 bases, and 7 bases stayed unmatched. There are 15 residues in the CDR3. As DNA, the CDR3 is TGTGCCAGCAGGGACAGGGGAGAAGTGAACACTGAAGCTTTCTTT. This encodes CASRDRGEVNTEAFF.

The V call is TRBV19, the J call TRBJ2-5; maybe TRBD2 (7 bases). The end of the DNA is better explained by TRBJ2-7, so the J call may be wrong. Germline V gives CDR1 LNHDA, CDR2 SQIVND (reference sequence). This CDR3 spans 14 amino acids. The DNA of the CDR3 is TGTGCCAGTAGTCCCCTGGGAGGGGGCTACGAGCAGTACTTC. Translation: CASSPLGGGYEQYF.

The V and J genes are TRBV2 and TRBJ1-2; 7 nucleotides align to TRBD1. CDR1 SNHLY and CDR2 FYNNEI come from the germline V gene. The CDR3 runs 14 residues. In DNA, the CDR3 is TGTGGAGGGCAAAAGGGGGCGAATTCCTATGGCTACACCTTC. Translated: CGGQKGANSYGYTF. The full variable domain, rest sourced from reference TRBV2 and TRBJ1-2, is EPEVTQTPSHQVTQMGQEVILRCVPISNHLYFYWYRQILGQKVEFLVSFYNNEISEKSEIFDDQFSVERPDGSNFTLKIRSTKLEDSAMYFCGGQKGANSYGYTFGSGTRLTVV.

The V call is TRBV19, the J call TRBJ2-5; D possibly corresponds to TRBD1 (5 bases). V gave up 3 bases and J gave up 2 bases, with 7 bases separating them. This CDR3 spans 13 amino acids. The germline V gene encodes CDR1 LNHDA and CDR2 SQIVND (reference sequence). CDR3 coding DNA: TGTGCCAGTAGTATTACAGGTCAAGAGACCCAGTACTTC. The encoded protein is CASSITGQETQYF.

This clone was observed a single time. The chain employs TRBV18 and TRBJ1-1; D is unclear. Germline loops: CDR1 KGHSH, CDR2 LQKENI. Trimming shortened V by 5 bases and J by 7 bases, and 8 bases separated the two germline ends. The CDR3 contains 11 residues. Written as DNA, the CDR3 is TGTGCCAGCTCAGGTGGGAGTGAAGCTTTCTTT. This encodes CASSGGSEAFF.

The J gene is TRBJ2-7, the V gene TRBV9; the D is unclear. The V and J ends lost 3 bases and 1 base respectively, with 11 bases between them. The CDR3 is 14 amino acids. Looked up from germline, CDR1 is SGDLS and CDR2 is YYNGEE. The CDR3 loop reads CASSARYSSYEQYF. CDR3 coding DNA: TGTGCCAGCAGCGCCCGTTATTCTTCCTACGAGCAGTACTTC.

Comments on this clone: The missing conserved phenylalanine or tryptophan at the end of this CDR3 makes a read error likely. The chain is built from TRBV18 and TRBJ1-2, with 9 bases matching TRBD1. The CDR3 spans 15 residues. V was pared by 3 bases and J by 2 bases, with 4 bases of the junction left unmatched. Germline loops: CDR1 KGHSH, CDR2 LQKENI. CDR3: CASSPRGTGNYGYTL. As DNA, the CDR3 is TGTGCCAGCTCACCGAGGGGGACAGGGAACTATGGCTACACCCTC.

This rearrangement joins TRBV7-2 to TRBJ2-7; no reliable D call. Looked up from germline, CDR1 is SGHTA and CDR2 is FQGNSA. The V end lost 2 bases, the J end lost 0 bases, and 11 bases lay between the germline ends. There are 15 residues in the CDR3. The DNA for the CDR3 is TGTGCCAGCAGCTTATCGTCGGTGGGCTCCTACGAGCAGTACTTC. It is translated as CASSLSSVGSYEQYF.

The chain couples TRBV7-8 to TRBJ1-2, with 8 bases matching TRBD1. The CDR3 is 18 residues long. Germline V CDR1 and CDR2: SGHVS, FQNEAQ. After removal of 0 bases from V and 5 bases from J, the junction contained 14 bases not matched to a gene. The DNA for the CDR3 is TGTGCCAGCAGCTTAGCCAAGGGACAGGCGCTGCCTACTTATGGCTACACCTTC. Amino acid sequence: CASSLAKGQALPTYGYTF. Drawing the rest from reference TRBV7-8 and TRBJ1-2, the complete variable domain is GAGVSQSPRYKVAKRGQDVALRCDPISGHVSLFWYQQALGQGPEFLTYFQNEAQLDKSGLPSDRFFAERPEGSVSTLKIQRTQQEDSAVYLCASSLAKGQALPTYGYTFGSGTRLTVV.

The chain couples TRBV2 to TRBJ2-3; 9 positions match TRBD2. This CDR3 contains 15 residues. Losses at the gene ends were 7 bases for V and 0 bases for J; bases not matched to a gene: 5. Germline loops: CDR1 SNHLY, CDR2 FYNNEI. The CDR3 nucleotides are TGTGCCAGCAAGCCTAGCGGGGTCAGCACAGATACGCAGTATTTT. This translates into CASKPSGVSTDTQYF.

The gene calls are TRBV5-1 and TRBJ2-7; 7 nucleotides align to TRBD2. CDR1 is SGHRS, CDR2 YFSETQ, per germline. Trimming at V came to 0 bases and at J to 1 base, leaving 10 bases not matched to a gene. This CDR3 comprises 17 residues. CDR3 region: CASSLAVTSDRSYEQYF. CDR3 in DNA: TGCGCCAGCAGCTTGGCCGTAACTAGCGATAGGTCCTACGAGCAGTACTTC.

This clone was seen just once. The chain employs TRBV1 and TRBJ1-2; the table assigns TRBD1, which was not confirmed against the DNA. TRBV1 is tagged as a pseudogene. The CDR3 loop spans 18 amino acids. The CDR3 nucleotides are TGCACCAGCAGCCATGATGGGACAGCGGTGGTGGGGGACTATGGCTACACCTTC. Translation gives CTSSHDGTAVVGDYGYTF.

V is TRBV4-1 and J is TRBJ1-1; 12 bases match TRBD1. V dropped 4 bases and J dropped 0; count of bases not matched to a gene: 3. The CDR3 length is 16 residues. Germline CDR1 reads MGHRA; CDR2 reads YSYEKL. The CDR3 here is CASSRGTGGMNTEAFF. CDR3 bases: TGCGCCAGCAGCCGCGGGACAGGGGGCATGAACACTGAAGCTTTCTTT.

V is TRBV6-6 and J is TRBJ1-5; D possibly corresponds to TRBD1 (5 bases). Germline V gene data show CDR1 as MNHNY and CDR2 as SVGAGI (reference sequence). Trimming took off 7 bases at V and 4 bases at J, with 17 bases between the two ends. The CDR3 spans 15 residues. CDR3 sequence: CASMEPGLFNQPQHF. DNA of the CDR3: TGTGCCAGCATGGAGCCGGGACTGTTTAATCAGCCCCAGCATTTT.